This T cell receptor (beta chain) was identified in a study of CD8 T cells in ankylosing spondylitis. Overall study findings and caveats: The authors reported significant enrichment of disease-linked clones in matched ankylosing spondylitis synovial fluid. Disease-linked clones had a CD8+ phenotype and relatively low frequency in peripheral blood. Certain motif variants had earlier appeared in reactive arthritis synovial fluid and blood. About 8 highly homologous variants made up a TCR beta motif, and this motif appeared characteristic of ankylosing spondylitis blood.

At least ten counts were recorded for this clonotype. What it binds is not known. MiXCR, applied by TCRdb to the 5' RACE reads, yields one record per CDR3 protein. The sample carries approximately 100,000 distinct CDR3 sequences, about 8.3% recorded once. Trimming took 1 base from V and 1 from J; bases not matched to a gene: 6. This CDR3 comprises 16 residues. Germline lookup yields CDR1 SGHRS and CDR2 YFSETQ. The receptor comes from a male donor with ankylosing spondylitis or in good health (not recorded which). V gene TRBV5-1 combines with J gene TRBJ2-3; 7 bases line up with TRBD2. Sequencing was performed on blood, either unsorted or a sorted T cell fraction (not recorded which). The CDR3 nucleotides read TGCGCCAGCAGCTTGAATGGTCTAGCGGGCACAGATACGCAGTATTTT. This encodes CASSLNGLAGTDTQYF. The full variable domain, with the rest looked up from reference TRBV5-1 and TRBJ2-3, is KAGVTQTPRYLIKTRGQQVTLSCSPISGHRSVSWYQQTPGQGLQFLFEYFSETQRNKGNFPGRFSGRQFSNSRSEMNVSTLELGDSALYLCASSLNGLAGTDTQYFGPGTRLTVL.